The present entry profiles one TCR beta chain with its context. In the source study's methods: Quantification of nucleated cells was approximated via reference gene primer amplification. The repertoire was sequenced with immunoSEQ multiplex PCR; TCRdb's copy has only in-frame clones and lacks some. V and J calls plus clone size are reproduced from that table; the DNA served to infer D and trimming. Counted here are some 150,000 clones, just under 90% occurring once; the ten biggest clones make up 3.5% to 4.5%. The sample originates from a study of blood T cell repertoires in COVID-19. Across the whole study: Acute and convalescent COVID-19 specimens originated in the United States, Italy and Spain. PBMCs, B-cell-depleted T cells, or T cells provided the cDNA or gDNA that made up the material.

The CDR3 has 17 residues. V was trimmed by 0 bases and J by 3 bases, leaving 14 bases between them. Germline CDR1 SGHVS, CDR2 FQNEAQ. The rearrangement uses TRBV7-8 and TRBJ1-4, with a weak D call TRBD1 (5 bases). The origin of this receptor is a man between 18 and 35 years old with active or convalescent COVID-19. Sequencing was performed on peripheral blood. The CDR3 region has the DNA TGTGCCAGCAGCTTAGCCTTCAGGGTAGAGTCTAATGAAAAACTGTTTTTT. Protein sequence: CASSLAFRVESNEKLFF.